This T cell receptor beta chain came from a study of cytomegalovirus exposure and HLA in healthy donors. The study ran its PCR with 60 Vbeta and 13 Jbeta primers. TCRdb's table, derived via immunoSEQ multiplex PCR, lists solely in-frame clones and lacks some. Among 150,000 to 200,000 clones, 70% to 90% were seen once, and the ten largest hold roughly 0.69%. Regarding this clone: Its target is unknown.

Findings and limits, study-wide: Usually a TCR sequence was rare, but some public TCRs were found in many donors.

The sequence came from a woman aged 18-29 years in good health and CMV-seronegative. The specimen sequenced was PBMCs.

The CDR3: CSARASGEQFF. The CDR3 DNA follows: TGCAGTGCTAGAGCATCGGGTGAGCAGTTCTTC. V and J are TRBV20-1 and TRBJ2-1; D is ambiguous. From germline, CDR1 is DFQATT and CDR2 SNEGSKA (reference sequence). The CDR3 loop spans 11 amino acids. V was shortened by 1 base and J by 9 bases, with 7 bases between the two germline ends.